One and the same sample provided the 6 T cell receptor beta chains below, sequenced in a study of shared clonotypes between healthy human individuals. Clones were sequenced by immunoSEQ multiplex PCR, and TCRdb holds only the in-frame ones, with some missing. This table holds some 500,000 clones, around 79% found once. The sequencing input was PBMCs. These receptors were obtained from a woman aged 35 to 49 in good health. Some clones in this sample may be carry-over from other donors' samples.

The chain carries TRBV11-2 and TRBJ2-2, with TRBD2 matching 7 bases. With 5 bases clipped from V and 5 bases from J, the junction kept 8 bases outside the gene matches. The CDR3 is 15 amino acids. Germline CDR1 reads SGHAT; CDR2 reads FQNNGV. The CDR3: CASSPSGLRTGELFF. The CDR3 nucleotides are TGTGCCAGCAGCCCTAGCGGTCTGCGGACCGGGGAGCTGTTTTTT.

The chain uses TRBV4-1 and TRBJ1-2, with a tentative D call TRBD1 (5 bases). CDR1 is MGHRA and CDR2 is YSYEKL in the germline V gene. Trimming cost V 0 bases and J 7 bases, with 18 bases left between them. This CDR3 has 16 amino acids. CDR3 region: CASSQDPNVGVRGYTF. CDR3 bases: TGCGCCAGCAGCCAAGATCCCAATGTGGGGGTTCGTGGCTACACCTTC.

The chain is built from TRBV11-1 and TRBJ2-7; 12 bases agree with TRBD2. CDR1 and CDR2 from the germline V gene are SGHAT and FQDESV (reference sequence). The CDR3 length is 17 residues. The V gene end was trimmed by 4 bases and the J gene end by 3 bases; junction bases not matched to a gene: 10. CDR3 amino acids: CASSSGRLAGVVYEQYF. The CDR3 coding sequence is TGTGCCAGCAGCTCCGGAAGACTAGCGGGAGTGGTCTACGAGCAGTACTTC.

This clone was counted between two and nine times. The V and J genes are TRBV4-1 and TRBJ1-1, with no clear D. Trimming removed 0 bases from V and 5 bases from J, with 7 bases in between. From germline, CDR1 is MGHRA and CDR2 YSYEKL. CDR3 size: 13 residues. CDR3 sequence reads: CASSQEGITEAFF. CDR3 DNA: TGCGCCAGCAGCCAAGAAGGAATAACTGAAGCTTTCTTT.

The V gene is TRBV5-1, the J gene TRBJ2-3; TRBD1 agrees at 8 bases. Trimming cost V 0 bases and J 1 base; bases outside gene matches: 4. The germline CDR1 and CDR2 sequences are SGHRS and YFSETQ. The CDR3 totals 16 residues. In nucleotides, the CDR3 is TGCGCCAGCAGCTTGGGGACAGGGTTCCGCACAGATACGCAGTATTTT. This sequence encodes CASSLGTGFRTDTQYF.

Comments on this clone: The sample carries other DNA sequences with the same CDR3. V and J are TRBV7-9 and TRBJ2-7; D could derive from TRBD1 or TRBD2 (5 bases each). V lost 1 base, J lost 2 bases, and 12 bases lay in between. This CDR3 is built from 15 residues. Germline loops: CDR1 SEHNR, CDR2 FQNEAQ (reference sequence). The CDR3 spells CASSLGGNGAYEQYF. The CDR3, as DNA: TGTGCCAGCAGCTTAGGGGGGAACGGCGCCTACGAGCAGTACTTC.